What follows are 10 T cell receptor beta chains derived from one specimen sequenced in a study of CD8+ T cells in alopecia areata. This sample's treatment: oral pan-JAK inhibitor, 5-10 mg twice daily. cDNA serving as the sequencing template came from extracted, reverse transcribed RNA. The assay was immunoSEQ multiplex PCR, and TCRdb's table has in-frame clones only and misses some. The repertoire consists of over 100,000 clones, with 53% occurring once and the leading ten covering about 0.5%. Specimen: CD4+ T cells sorted from blood, collected at week 4, from a patient treated with tofacitinib. The source of these receptors is a human donor with alopecia areata.

This clone was counted a few times. The CDR3 nucleotides are TGTGCCAGCAGCCTGGACAGGGGACCGTCTAATGAAAAACTGTTTTTT. Amino acids: CASSLDRGPSNEKLFF. V usage is TRBV7-8 and J usage is TRBJ1-4; 9 nucleotides match TRBD1. Per the germline V gene, CDR1 is SGHVS and CDR2 is FQNEAQ. With 5 bases clipped from V and 3 bases from J, the junction kept 7 bases outside the gene matches. This CDR3 comprises 16 residues.

V usage is TRBV30 and J usage is TRBJ1-2; tentatively, D is TRBD1 (5 bases). CDR1 GTSNPN and CDR2 SVGIG come from the germline V gene (reference sequence). The CDR3 runs 14 residues. The germline V and J ends were trimmed by 3 bases and 6 bases, with 17 bases remaining between them. The CDR3 DNA is TGTGCCTGGAGCTGGTGGGGGGACGTCGATGGCTACACCTTC. This encodes CAWSWWGDVDGYTF. Based on the CDR3 plus reference TRBV30 and TRBJ1-2, the full variable domain is SQTIHQWPATLVQPVGSPLSLECTVEGTSNPNLYWYRQAAGRGLQLLFYSVGIGQISSEVPQNLSASRPQDRQFILSSKKLLLSDSGFYLCAWSWWGDVDGYTFGSGTRLTVV.

The rearrangement links TRBV27 to TRBJ1-1, with 10 bases identical to TRBD1. Germline CDR1 MNHEY, CDR2 SMNVEV (reference sequence). Unmatched junction bases numbered 20, after V lost 6 bases and J lost 1 base. This CDR3 is 20 amino acids long. The CDR3 region is CASRLTPTRTGGIGNTEAFF. CDR3 DNA sequence: TGTGCCAGCAGATTAACCCCTACTCGGACAGGGGGTATCGGGAACACTGAAGCTTTCTTT.

The chain carries TRBV29-1 and TRBJ1-5; no clear D. The germline V and J ends were trimmed by 6 bases and 4 bases, with 10 bases remaining between them. The CDR3 is 12 residues long. The germline V gene has CDR1 SQVTM and CDR2 ANQGSEA. The CDR3 nucleotides read TGCAGCGTCCAGGACGGGAATCAGCCCCAGCATTTT. Protein sequence: CSVQDGNQPQHF.

This clone was observed a few times. The chain carries TRBV11-2 and TRBJ1-4; D is ambiguous. CDR3 length equals 16 residues. Germline assignment: CDR1 SGHAT and CDR2 FQNNGV. V was shortened by 7 bases and J by 0 bases, with 15 bases between the two germline ends. CDR3 region: CASTFSYTSTNEKLFF. The CDR3 coding sequence is TGTGCCAGCACCTTCAGTTACACATCAACTAATGAAAAACTGTTTTTT.

This clone turned up a few times. The chain combines TRBV29-1 with TRBJ1-6, with 9 bases fitting TRBD1. CDR3 length: 14 amino acids. Germline loops: CDR1 SQVTM, CDR2 ANQGSEA. The ends lost 6 bases at V and 7 bases at J; junction bases unmatched: 7. The CDR3 region has the DNA TGCAGCGTCGCCTCCGGGACAGGGAATTCACCCCTCCACTTT. Amino acids: CSVASGTGNSPLHF.

The chain has TRBV5-1 and TRBJ1-1; 7 nucleotides line up with TRBD1. Germline V lookup: CDR1 SGHRS, CDR2 YFSETQ. The CDR3 is made up of 14 amino acids. The V and J ends lost 3 bases and 1 base, in that order; junction bases with no gene match: 3. As DNA, the CDR3 is TGCGCCAGCAGCTACTACAGGGGGAACACTGAAGCTTTCTTT. This encodes CASSYYRGNTEAFF.

The chain uses TRBV19 and TRBJ1-5, with a tentative D call TRBD1 (5 bases). Germline lookup yields CDR1 LNHDA and CDR2 SQIVND (reference sequence). This CDR3 contains 13 residues. V was clipped by 5 bases and J by 1 base, with 6 bases between them. This CDR3 is CASSGGSNQPQHF. Here the CDR3 DNA reads TGTGCCAGTAGTGGGGGGAGCAATCAGCCCCAGCATTTT.

The V call is TRBV30, the J call TRBJ2-7; D not resolved. This CDR3 comprises 12 residues. Germline loops: CDR1 GTSNPN, CDR2 SVGIG (reference sequence). Trimming stripped 2 bases from V and 7 bases from J, with 12 bases between. CDR3 sequence: CAWSLETWEQYF. The CDR3 DNA reads as TGTGCCTGGAGTTTGGAAACGTGGGAGCAGTACTTC.

The gene calls are TRBV30 and TRBJ1-5, with a weak D call TRBD1 (5 bases). Germline CDR1 is GTSNPN and CDR2 is SVGIG (reference sequence). This CDR3 is built from 15 residues. V lost 3 bases and J 4 bases, leaving 16 bases between the germline ends. CDR3 in DNA: TGTGCCTGGAGCAGAGGGGAGGTGTGGAATCAGCCCCAGCATTTT. Amino acids: CAWSRGEVWNQPQHF.